The present TCR beta chain was sequenced within a study of blood T cell repertoires in COVID-19. Study details: There were acute and convalescent COVID-19 samples, and they came from the United States, Italy and Spain.

The repertoire was sequenced with immunoSEQ multiplex PCR; TCRdb's copy has only in-frame clones and lacks some. The table records 65,000 to 90,000 clones, 76% of them present only once. The germline CDR1 and CDR2 sequences are SGDLS and YYNGEE. The CDR3 loop spans 15 amino acids. V was pared by 3 bases and J by 2 bases, with 4 bases of the junction left unmatched. What was sequenced was peripheral blood. This TCR derives from a man in his 70s with active or convalescent COVID-19. The chain employs TRBV9 and TRBJ1-5; 8 nucleotides line up with TRBD1. CDR3: CASSAGGQGNQPQHF. Written as DNA, the CDR3 is TGTGCCAGCAGCGCAGGGGGACAGGGCAATCAGCCCCAGCATTTT.